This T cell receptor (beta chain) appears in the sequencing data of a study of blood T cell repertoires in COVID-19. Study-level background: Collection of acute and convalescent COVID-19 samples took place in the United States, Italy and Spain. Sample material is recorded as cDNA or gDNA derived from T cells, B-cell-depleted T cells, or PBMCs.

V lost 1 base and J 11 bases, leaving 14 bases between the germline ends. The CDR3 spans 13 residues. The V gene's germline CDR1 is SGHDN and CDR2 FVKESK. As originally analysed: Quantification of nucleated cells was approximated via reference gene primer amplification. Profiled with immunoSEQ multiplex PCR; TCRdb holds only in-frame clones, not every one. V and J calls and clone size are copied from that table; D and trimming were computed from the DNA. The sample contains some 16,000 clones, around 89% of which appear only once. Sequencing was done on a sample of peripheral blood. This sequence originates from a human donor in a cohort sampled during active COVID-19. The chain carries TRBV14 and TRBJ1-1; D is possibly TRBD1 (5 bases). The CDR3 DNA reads TGTGCCAGCAGCCAAGTGAGGGGACTTGCGGCTTTCTTT. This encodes CASSQVRGLAAFF.